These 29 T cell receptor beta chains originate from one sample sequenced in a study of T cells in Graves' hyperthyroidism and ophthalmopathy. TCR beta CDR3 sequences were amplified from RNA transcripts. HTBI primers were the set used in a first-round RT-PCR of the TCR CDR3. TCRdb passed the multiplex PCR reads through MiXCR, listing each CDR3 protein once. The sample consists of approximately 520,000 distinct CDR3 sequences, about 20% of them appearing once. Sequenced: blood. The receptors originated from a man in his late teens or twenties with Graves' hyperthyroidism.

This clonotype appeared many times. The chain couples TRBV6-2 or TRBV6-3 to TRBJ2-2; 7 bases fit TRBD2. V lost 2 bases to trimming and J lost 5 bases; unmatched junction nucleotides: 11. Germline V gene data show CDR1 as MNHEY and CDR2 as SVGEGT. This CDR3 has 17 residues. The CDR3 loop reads CASSYGGTSAKTGELFF. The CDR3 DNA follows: TGTGCCAGCAGTTACGGGGGTACTAGCGCCAAAACCGGGGAGCTGTTTTTT.

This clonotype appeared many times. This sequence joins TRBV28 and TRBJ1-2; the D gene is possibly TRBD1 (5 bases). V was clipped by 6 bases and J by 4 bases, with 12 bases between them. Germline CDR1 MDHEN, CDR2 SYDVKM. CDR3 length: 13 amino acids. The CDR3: CASSPWGPYGYTF. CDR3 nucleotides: TGTGCCAGCAGCCCCTGGGGACCCTATGGCTACACCTTC.

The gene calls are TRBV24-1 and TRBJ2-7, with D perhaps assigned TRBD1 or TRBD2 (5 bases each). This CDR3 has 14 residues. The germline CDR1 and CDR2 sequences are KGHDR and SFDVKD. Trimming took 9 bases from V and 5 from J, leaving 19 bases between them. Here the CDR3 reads CATSLGTVADEQYF. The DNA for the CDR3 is TGTGCCACCTCGTTGGGGACGGTGGCGGACGAGCAGTACTTC.

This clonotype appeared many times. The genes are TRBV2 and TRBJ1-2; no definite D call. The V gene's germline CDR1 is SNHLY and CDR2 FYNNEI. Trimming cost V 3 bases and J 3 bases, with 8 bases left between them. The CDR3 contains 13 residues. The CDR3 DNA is TGTGCCAGCAGTGACCCAGGTCACTATGGCTACACCTTC. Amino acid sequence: CASSDPGHYGYTF.

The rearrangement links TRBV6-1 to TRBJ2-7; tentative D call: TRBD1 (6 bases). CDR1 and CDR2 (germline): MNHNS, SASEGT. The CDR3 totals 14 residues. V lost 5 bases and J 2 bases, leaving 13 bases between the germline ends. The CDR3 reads CASSKDRLPYEQYF. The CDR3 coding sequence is TGTGCCAGCAGTAAAGACAGGTTGCCCTACGAGCAGTACTTC.

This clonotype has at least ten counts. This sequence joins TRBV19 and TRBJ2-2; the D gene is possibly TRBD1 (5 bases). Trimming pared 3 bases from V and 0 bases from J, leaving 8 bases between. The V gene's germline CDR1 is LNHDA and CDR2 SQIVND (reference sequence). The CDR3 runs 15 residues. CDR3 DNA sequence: TGTGCCAGTAGTATGGACAACGCGAACACCGGGGAGCTGTTTTTT. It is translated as CASSMDNANTGELFF. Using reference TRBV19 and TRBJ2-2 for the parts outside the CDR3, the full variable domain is DGGITQSPKYLFRKEGQNVTLSCEQNLNHDAMYWYRQDPGQGLRLIYYSQIVNDFQKGDIAEGYSVSREKKESFPLTVTSAQKNPTAFYLCASSMDNANTGELFFGEGSRLTVL.

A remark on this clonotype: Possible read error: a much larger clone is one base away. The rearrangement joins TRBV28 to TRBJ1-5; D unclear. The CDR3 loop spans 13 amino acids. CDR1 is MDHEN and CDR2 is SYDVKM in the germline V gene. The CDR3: CASKGSRNQLQHF. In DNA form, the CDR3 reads TGTGCCAGCAAAGGGTCGAGGAATCAGCTCCAGCATTTT.

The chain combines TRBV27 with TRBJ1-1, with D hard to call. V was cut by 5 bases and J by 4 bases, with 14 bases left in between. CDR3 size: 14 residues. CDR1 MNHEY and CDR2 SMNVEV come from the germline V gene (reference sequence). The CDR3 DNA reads TGTGCCAGCAGTCTACTAACTGAGGGCACTGAAGCTTTCTTT. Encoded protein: CASSLLTEGTEAFF.

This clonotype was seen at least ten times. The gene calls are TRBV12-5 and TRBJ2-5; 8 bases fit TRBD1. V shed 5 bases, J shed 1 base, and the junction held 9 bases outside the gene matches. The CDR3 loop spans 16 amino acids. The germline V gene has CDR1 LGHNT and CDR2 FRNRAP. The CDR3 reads CASGVRDRSLQETQYF. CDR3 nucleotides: TGTGCTAGTGGTGTCCGGGACAGGTCTCTCCAAGAGACCCAGTACTTC.

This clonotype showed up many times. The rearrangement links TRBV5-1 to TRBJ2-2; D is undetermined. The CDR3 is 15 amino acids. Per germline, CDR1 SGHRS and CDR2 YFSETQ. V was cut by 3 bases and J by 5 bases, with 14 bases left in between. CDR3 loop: CASSSITAQTGELFF. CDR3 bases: TGCGCCAGCAGCTCGATCACGGCCCAAACCGGGGAGCTGTTTTTT.

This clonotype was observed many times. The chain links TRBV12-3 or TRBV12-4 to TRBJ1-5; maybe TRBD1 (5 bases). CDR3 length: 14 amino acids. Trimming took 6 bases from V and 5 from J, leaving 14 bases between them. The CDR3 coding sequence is TGTGCCAGCAGCCGAGGACGGGGCCATCAGCCCCAGCATTTT. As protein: CASSRGRGHQPQHF.

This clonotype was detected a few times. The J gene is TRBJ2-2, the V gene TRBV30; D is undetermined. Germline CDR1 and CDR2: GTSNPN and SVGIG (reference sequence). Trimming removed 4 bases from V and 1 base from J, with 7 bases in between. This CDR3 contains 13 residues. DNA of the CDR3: TGTGCCTGGACGAGGATGAACACCGGGGAGCTGTTTTTT. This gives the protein CAWTRMNTGELFF.

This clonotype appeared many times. This CDR3 reads CATSRRQNYGYTF. The CDR3 DNA reads as TGTGCTACCTCTCGACGGCAGAACTATGGCTACACCTTC. J is TRBJ1-2 and V is TRBV6-1; D ambiguous. From germline, CDR1 is MNHNS and CDR2 SASEGT. This CDR3 has 13 amino acids.

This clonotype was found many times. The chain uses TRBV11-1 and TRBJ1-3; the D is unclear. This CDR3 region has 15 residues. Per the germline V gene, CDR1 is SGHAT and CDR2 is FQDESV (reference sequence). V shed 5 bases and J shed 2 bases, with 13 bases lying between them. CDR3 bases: TGTGCCAGCAGCCCCTGGACGGACCCTGGAAACACCATATATTTT. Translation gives CASSPWTDPGNTIYF.

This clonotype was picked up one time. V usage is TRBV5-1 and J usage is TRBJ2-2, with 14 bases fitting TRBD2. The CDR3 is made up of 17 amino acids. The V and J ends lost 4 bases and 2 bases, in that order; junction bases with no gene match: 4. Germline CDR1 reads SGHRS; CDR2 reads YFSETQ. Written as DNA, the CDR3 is TGCGCCAGCAGCCAGGGACTAGCGGGGGCCAACACCGGGGAGCTGTTTTTT. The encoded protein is CASSQGLAGANTGELFF.

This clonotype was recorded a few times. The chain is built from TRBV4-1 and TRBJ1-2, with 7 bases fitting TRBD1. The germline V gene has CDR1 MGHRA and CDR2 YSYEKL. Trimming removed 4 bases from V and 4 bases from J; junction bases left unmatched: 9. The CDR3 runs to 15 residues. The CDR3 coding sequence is TGCGCCAGCAGCCCCCTGGAGGGGGCGCTCTATGGCTACACCTTC. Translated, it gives CASSPLEGALYGYTF.

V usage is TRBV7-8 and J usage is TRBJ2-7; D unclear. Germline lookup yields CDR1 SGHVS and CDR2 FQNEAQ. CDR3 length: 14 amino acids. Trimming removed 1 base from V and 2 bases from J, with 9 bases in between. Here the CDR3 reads CASSLDPLTYEQYF. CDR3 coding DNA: TGTGCCAGCAGCTTAGATCCTTTGACCTACGAGCAGTACTTC.

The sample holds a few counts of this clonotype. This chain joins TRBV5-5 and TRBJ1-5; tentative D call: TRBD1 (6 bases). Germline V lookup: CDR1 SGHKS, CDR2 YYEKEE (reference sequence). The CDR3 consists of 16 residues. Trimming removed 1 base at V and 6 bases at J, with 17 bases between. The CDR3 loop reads CASSLWGAGESQPQHF. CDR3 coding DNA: TGTGCCAGCAGCTTGTGGGGGGCAGGGGAGAGTCAGCCCCAGCATTTT. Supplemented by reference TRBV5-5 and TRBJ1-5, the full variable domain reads DAGVTQSPTHLIKTRGQQVTLRCSPISGHKSVSWYQQVLGQGPQFIFQYYEKEERGRGNFPDRFSARQFPNYSSELNVNALLLGDSALYLCASSLWGAGESQPQHFGDGTRLSIL.

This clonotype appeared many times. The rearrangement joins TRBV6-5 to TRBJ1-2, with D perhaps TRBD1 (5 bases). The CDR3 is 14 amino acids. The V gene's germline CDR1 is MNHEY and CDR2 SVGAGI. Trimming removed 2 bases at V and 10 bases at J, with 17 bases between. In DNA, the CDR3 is TGTGCCAGCAGTTACGATTCGTCGGCAGGGTACTACACCTTC. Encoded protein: CASSYDSSAGYYTF.

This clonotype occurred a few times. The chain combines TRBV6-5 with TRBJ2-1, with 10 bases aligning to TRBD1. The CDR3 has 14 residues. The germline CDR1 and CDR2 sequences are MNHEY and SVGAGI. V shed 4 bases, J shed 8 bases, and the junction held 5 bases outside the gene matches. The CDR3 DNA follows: TGTGCCAGCAGTTCTTGGGACAGGGGATATGAGCAGTTCTTC. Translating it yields CASSSWDRGYEQFF.

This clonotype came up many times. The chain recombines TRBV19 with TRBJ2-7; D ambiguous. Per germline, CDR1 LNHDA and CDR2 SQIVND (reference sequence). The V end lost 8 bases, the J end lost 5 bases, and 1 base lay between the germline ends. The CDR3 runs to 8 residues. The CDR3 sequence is CASHEQYF. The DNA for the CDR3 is TGTGCCAGTCACGAGCAGTACTTC.

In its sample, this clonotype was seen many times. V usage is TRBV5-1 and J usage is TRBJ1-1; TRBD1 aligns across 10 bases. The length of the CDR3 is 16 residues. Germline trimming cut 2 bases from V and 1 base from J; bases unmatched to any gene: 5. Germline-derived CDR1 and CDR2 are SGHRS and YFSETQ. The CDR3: CASSFYGDRGNTEAFF. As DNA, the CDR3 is TGCGCCAGCAGCTTTTATGGGGACAGGGGGAACACTGAAGCTTTCTTT.

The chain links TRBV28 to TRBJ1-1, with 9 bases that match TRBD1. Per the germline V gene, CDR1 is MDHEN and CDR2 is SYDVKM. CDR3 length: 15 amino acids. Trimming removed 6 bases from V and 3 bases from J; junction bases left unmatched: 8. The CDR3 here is CASSTYRGRDTEAFF. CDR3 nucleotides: TGTGCCAGCAGCACCTACAGGGGGCGGGACACTGAAGCTTTCTTT.

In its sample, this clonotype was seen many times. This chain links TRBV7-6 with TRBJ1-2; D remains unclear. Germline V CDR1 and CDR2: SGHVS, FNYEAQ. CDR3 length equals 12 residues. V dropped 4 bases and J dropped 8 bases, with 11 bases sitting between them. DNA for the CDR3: TGTGCCAGCAGCTCGGGAAATCGGGGCTACACCTTC. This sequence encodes CASSSGNRGYTF.

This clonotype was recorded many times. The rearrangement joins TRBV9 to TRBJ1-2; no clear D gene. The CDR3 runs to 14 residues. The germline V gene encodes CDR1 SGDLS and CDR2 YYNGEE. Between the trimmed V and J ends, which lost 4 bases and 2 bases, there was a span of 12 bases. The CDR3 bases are TGTGCCAGCAGCTCCGTGGGAGGGAACTATGGCTACACCTTC. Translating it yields CASSSVGGNYGYTF. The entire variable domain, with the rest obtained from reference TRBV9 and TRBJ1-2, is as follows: DSGVTQTPKHLITATGQRVTLRCSPRSGDLSVYWYQQSLDQGLQFLIQYYNGEERAKGNILERFSAQQFPDLHSELNLSSLELGDSALYFCASSSVGGNYGYTFGSGTRLTVV.

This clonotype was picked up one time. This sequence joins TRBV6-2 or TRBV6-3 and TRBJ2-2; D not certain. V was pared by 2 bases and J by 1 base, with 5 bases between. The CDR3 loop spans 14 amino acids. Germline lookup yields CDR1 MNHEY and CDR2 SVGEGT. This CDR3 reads CASSYIENTGELFF. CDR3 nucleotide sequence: TGTGCCAGCAGTTACATTGAGAACACCGGGGAGCTGTTTTTT.

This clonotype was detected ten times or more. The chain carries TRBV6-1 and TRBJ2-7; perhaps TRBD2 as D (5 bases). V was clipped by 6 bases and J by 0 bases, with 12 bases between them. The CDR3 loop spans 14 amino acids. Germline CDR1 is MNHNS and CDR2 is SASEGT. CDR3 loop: CASRHRGGSYEQYF. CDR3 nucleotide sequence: TGTGCCAGCAGGCACAGAGGAGGCTCCTACGAGCAGTACTTC.

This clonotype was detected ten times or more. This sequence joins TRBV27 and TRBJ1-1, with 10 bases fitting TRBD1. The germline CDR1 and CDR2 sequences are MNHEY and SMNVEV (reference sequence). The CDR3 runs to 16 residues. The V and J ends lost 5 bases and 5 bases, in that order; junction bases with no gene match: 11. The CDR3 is CASSPLRDRGFTEAFF. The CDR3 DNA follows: TGTGCCAGCAGTCCCCTTCGGGACAGGGGATTTACTGAAGCTTTCTTT.

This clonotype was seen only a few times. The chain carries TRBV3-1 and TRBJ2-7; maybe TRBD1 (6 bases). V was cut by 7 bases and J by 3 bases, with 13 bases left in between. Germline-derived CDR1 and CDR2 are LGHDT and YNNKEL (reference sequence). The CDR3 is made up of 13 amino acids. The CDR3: CASIDRSDYEQYF. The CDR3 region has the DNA TGTGCCAGCATTGACAGGTCGGACTACGAGCAGTACTTC.